These 30 T cell receptor beta chains were sequenced from one sample in a study of circulating CD8 cells and anti-PD-1 response in melanoma. From live CD3+CD8+TCRalphabeta+ cells, four PD-1 and/or TIGIT subsets were sorted. Using around 15 ng of total RNA, TCR libraries were made with the QIAseq Immune Repertoire TCR panel. TCRdb processed the reads anew with MiXCR; each CDR3 protein has one entry. The repertoire consists of about 490 distinct CDR3 sequences, with about 6% occurring once and the leading ten covering 30% to 35%. The sequenced sample was CD8+ T cells from PBMCs, obtained at baseline or after one month of anti-PD-1 therapy (not recorded which). The receptors originated from a human donor with melanoma.

V is TRBV28 and J is TRBJ2-1; D is perhaps TRBD1 (5 bases). The CDR3 runs 17 residues. V lost 3 bases to trimming and J lost 1 base, with 16 bases between them. CDR1 MDHEN and CDR2 SYDVKM come from the germline V gene. The CDR3 reads CASSFSGQGYSYNEQFF. The CDR3 DNA reads as TGTGCCAGCAGTTTTTCTGGTCAGGGTTATTCCTACAATGAGCAGTTCTTC. Based on the CDR3 plus reference TRBV28 and TRBJ2-1, the full variable domain is DVKVTQSSRYLVKRTGEKVFLECVQDMDHENMFWYRQDPGLGLRLIYFSYDVKMKEKGDIPEGYSVSREKKERFSLILESASTNQTSMYLCASSFSGQGYSYNEQFFGPGTRLTVL.

In its sample, this clonotype is medium-sized. The chain has TRBV19 and TRBJ2-1; 7 positions match TRBD2. Germline loops: CDR1 LNHDA, CDR2 SQIVND (reference sequence). The CDR3 runs 16 residues. The J segment lost 9 bases and the V segment lost 7 bases, leaving 18 bases of the junction unmatched. The CDR3 reads CASTDTGTTVGLEQFF. DNA for the CDR3: TGTGCCAGTACTGATACCGGGACTACGGTAGGCCTTGAGCAGTTCTTC.

This clonotype is large within its sample. V and J are TRBV20-1 and TRBJ2-7; D is uncertain. The length of the CDR3 is 14 residues. Deletions cut 6 bases from V and 0 bases from J, with 15 bases between. CDR1 and CDR2 (germline): DFQATT, SNEGSKA (reference sequence). Here the CDR3 DNA reads TGCAGTGCACCCGCCGGCGGTGACTCCTACGAGCAGTACTTC. Translating gives CSAPAGGDSYEQYF.

This clonotype qualifies as large (0.1 to 1%). The V gene is TRBV25-1, the J gene TRBJ1-1, with no clear D. V shed 4 bases and J shed 1 base, with 10 bases lying between them. Germline-derived CDR1 and CDR2 are MGHDK and SYGVNS. The CDR3 has 14 amino acids. The CDR3 DNA sequence: TGTGCCAGCAGTGGTGTTACGGGGAACACTGAAGCTTTCTTT. Protein sequence: CASSGVTGNTEAFF.

In its sample, this clonotype ranks as large. V and J are TRBV27 and TRBJ2-1, with D possibly called TRBD1 or TRBD2 (5 bases each). The CDR3 is 12 amino acids. V dropped 7 bases and J dropped 6 bases, with 10 bases sitting between them. The germline V gene has CDR1 MNHEY and CDR2 SMNVEV (reference sequence). CDR3: CASTRGGNEQFF. The CDR3 nucleotides read TGTGCCAGCACACGGGGCGGCAATGAGCAGTTCTTC.

This clonotype counts as medium-sized. This chain uses TRBV29-1 with TRBJ2-2, with 13 bases lining up with TRBD2. Germline CDR1 is SQVTM and CDR2 is ANQGSEA. V lost 6 bases to trimming and J lost 4 bases; unmatched junction nucleotides: 2. The CDR3 is made up of 14 amino acids. In DNA, the CDR3 is TGCAGCGTCACTAGCGGGAGGGGCACCGGGGAGCTGTTTTTT. Translation: CSVTSGRGTGELFF.

This clonotype is large by share. This rearrangement joins TRBV4-2 to TRBJ2-4; the D is unclear. The CDR3 has 15 amino acids. V was pared by 0 bases and J by 0 bases, with 6 bases between. Germline V gene lookup returns CDR1 LGHNA and CDR2 YNFKEQ. CDR3 in amino acids: CASSQEQLAKNIQYF. DNA of the CDR3: TGTGCCAGCAGCCAAGAACAACTAGCCAAAAACATTCAGTACTTC.

By its share, this clonotype is hyperexpanded. The chain links TRBV24-1 to TRBJ2-3, with a tentative D call TRBD2 (6 bases). CDR3 size: 15 residues. The V gene's germline CDR1 is KGHDR and CDR2 SFDVKD. V shed 3 bases and J shed 7 bases, with 16 bases lying between them. CDR3 sequence: CATSDEGWGGNTQYF. The CDR3 DNA sequence: TGTGCCACCAGTGATGAGGGTTGGGGCGGGAATACGCAGTATTTT.

This clonotype is medium-sized in the sample. This chain connects TRBV20-1 to TRBJ2-7; D unresolved. Germline V gene lookup returns CDR1 DFQATT and CDR2 SNEGSKA (reference sequence). The CDR3 contains 16 residues. Between the trimmed V and J ends, which lost 4 bases and 2 bases, there was a span of 21 bases. DNA of the CDR3: TGCAGTGCTACCCCCAGCCTACGTAACCTTACCTACGAGCAGTACTTC. Protein: CSATPSLRNLTYEQYF.

This clonotype qualifies as medium-sized. The V and J genes are TRBV20-1 and TRBJ2-3; 13 nucleotides align to TRBD2. CDR1 and CDR2 from the germline V gene are DFQATT and SNEGSKA (reference sequence). With V trimmed by 0 bases and J by 2 bases, 2 bases remained unmatched. The CDR3 contains 16 residues. The DNA of the CDR3 is TGCAGTGCTAGAGACGGGACTAGCGGGGTCACAGATACGCAGTATTTT. It codes for CSARDGTSGVTDTQYF.

By frequency in the sample, this clonotype is medium-sized. J is TRBJ1-1 and V is TRBV24-1, with TRBD1 as a possible D gene (5 bases). This CDR3 is 12 amino acids long. V lost 6 bases, J lost 7 bases, and 11 bases lay in between. CDR1 KGHDR and CDR2 SFDVKD come from the germline V gene. Written as DNA, the CDR3 is TGTGCCACCAGTCAGGGAGGCGATGAAGCTTTCTTT. Translation: CATSQGGDEAFF.

This clonotype was observed a few times. A read error may produce the germline difference seen at one junction end. The CDR3 here is CASSWAGETGKLFF. CDR3 sequence (DNA): TGTGCCAGCAGTTGGGCAGGGGAGACCGGGAAGCTGTTTTTT. The chain carries TRBV6-2 or TRBV6-3 and TRBJ2-2; TRBD1 is a possible D gene (6 bases). The length of the CDR3 is 14 residues. Germline V gene data show CDR1 as MNHEY and CDR2 as SVGEGT.

This clonotype is deemed large. The chain is built from TRBV27 and TRBJ2-1, with unresolved D. Germline CDR1 MNHEY, CDR2 SMNVEV (reference sequence). The CDR3 length is 15 residues. V lost 5 bases and J lost 3, with 14 bases in between. The CDR3 here is CASSDDGDFYNEQFF. The CDR3, as DNA: TGTGCCAGCAGTGATGACGGTGATTTCTACAATGAGCAGTTCTTC.

This clonotype is labeled as large (0.1 to 1%). The CDR3 region is CASSFGRDYGYTF. CDR3 bases: TGTGCCAGCAGTTTCGGTAGGGACTATGGCTACACCTTC. The chain couples TRBV27 to TRBJ1-2; no firm D call. V was pared by 3 bases and J by 3 bases, with 8 bases between. CDR3 length: 13 residues. CDR1 and CDR2 (germline): MNHEY, SMNVEV (reference sequence).

By its share, this clonotype is medium-sized. The CDR3 protein is CSARSGTSGSLGVEQYF. The CDR3 DNA reads as TGCAGTGCTAGGTCCGGGACTAGCGGGAGCTTGGGTGTCGAGCAGTACTTC. The gene calls are TRBV20-1 and TRBJ2-7, with 14 bases fitting TRBD2. V lost 3 bases and J lost 6; bases outside the gene matches: 13. Germline V CDR1 and CDR2: DFQATT, SNEGSKA (reference sequence). The CDR3 runs to 17 residues.

By share, this clonotype counts as large (0.1 to 1%). V usage is TRBV29-1 and J usage is TRBJ2-5; tentatively, D is TRBD1 (6 bases). This CDR3 comprises 11 residues. Germline V gene data show CDR1 as SQVTM and CDR2 as ANQGSEA. The ends were cut back, 1 base at V and 7 bases at J, with 7 bases in the middle. Here the CDR3 DNA reads TGCAGCGTTGAAGGAGGGGGGACCCAGTACTTC. Amino acid sequence: CSVEGGGTQYF.

This clonotype was seen once. With a much larger clone just one base away, this may be a read error. The genes are TRBV2 and TRBJ1-5; weak D call: TRBD1 (5 bases). Germline V gives CDR1 SNHLY, CDR2 FYNNEI. This CDR3 is 12 amino acids long. CDR3 DNA sequence: TGTACCAGCAGACAGAGCAATCAGCCCCAGCATTTT. Amino acid sequence: CTSRQSNQPQHF.

Note on this clonotype: A clone one base away is much larger, so this may be a read error. The V gene is TRBV21-1, the J gene TRBJ2-1; the table names TRBD2, a call not compared with the DNA. TRBV21-1 is noted as a pseudogene. The length of the CDR3 is 12 residues. The CDR3 loop reads CASGILTSSGIF. Here the CDR3 DNA reads TGTGCCAGCGGCATCTTGACTAGCTCGGGGATCTTC.

In its sample, this clonotype ranks as large. The V and J genes are TRBV25-1 and TRBJ2-7, with TRBD1 matching over 10 bases. Germline CDR1 is MGHDK and CDR2 is SYGVNS. This CDR3 has 15 residues. Trimming at V came to 2 bases and at J to 6 bases, leaving 7 bases not matched to a gene. The chain's CDR3 is CASSEARQGATEQYF. DNA for the CDR3: TGTGCCAGCAGTGAAGCCCGACAGGGGGCGACCGAGCAGTACTTC.

This chain links TRBV20-1 with TRBJ2-1; D call uncertain. The length of the CDR3 is 11 residues. Germline-derived CDR1 and CDR2 are DFQATT and SNEGSKA (reference sequence). Between the trimmed V and J ends, which lost 1 base and 16 bases, there was a span of 14 bases. CDR3 coding DNA: TGCAGTGCTAGAGTATCGGTATCTTGCTTCTTC. Translation gives CSARVSVSCFF.

This clonotype is classed as medium-sized. CDR3 nucleotides: TGTGCCAGCATGAAGGGATTTAGCGAGCAGTACTTC. This gives the protein CASMKGFSEQYF. The genes are TRBV7-9 and TRBJ2-7, with no clear D. Germline CDR1 SEHNR, CDR2 FQNEAQ (reference sequence). V lost 7 bases to trimming and J lost 6 bases, with 13 bases between them. This CDR3 comprises 12 residues.

This clonotype is judged large (0.1 to 1%). This chain joins TRBV14 and TRBJ2-7; D might be TRBD2 (5 bases). Trimming removed 8 bases at V and 0 bases at J, with 8 bases between. From germline, CDR1 is SGHDN and CDR2 FVKESK. The CDR3 covers 12 residues. CDR3 DNA sequence: TGTGCCAGCGGGGAGACCTCCTACGAGCAGTACTTC. Encoded protein: CASGETSYEQYF.

This clonotype ranks as medium-sized (0.01 to 0.1%). This chain joins TRBV7-3 and TRBJ1-2; D call uncertain. There are 12 residues in the CDR3. The ends were cut back, 5 bases at V and 8 bases at J, with 12 bases in the middle. Germline CDR1 reads SGHTA; CDR2 reads FQGTGA. CDR3 sequence reads: CASSGEGLGYTF. CDR3 coding DNA: TGTGCCAGCAGCGGCGAGGGTTTAGGCTACACCTTC.

This clonotype is categorized as medium-sized. The chain joins TRBV3-1 to TRBJ2-5; D is perhaps TRBD1 (6 bases). Per germline, CDR1 LGHDT and CDR2 YNNKEL (reference sequence). The CDR3 loop spans 13 amino acids. Deletions cut 2 bases from V and 5 bases from J, with 9 bases between. The CDR3 nucleotides are TGTGCCAGCAGCCAAAACAGGGCTGAGACCCAGTACTTC. This sequence encodes CASSQNRAETQYF.

This clonotype is large within its sample. The chain recombines TRBV25-1 with TRBJ1-3; weak D call: TRBD1 (5 bases). V lost 6 bases, J lost 0 bases, and 12 bases lay in between. This CDR3 region has 15 residues. CDR1 and CDR2 (germline): MGHDK, SYGVNS. As DNA, the CDR3 is TGTGCCAGCAGCAGTCAGGGCTCCTCTGGAAACACCATATATTTT. As protein: CASSSQGSSGNTIYF.

In its sample, this clonotype ranks as large. CDR3 DNA sequence: TGTGCCAGTAGTATGGAGGGAAGCTCCTACGAGCAGTACTTC. Encoded protein: CASSMEGSSYEQYF. V is TRBV19 and J is TRBJ2-7, with a possible D match to TRBD2 (6 bases). The CDR3 covers 14 residues. The V end was cut by 3 bases, the J end by 0 bases, with 9 bases between. CDR1 LNHDA and CDR2 SQIVND come from the germline V gene (reference sequence).

This clonotype ranks as medium-sized. V and J are TRBV20-1 and TRBJ1-2; TRBD1 aligns across 7 bases. V was pared by 5 bases and J by 2 bases, with 8 bases of the junction left unmatched. CDR1 and CDR2 (germline): DFQATT, SNEGSKA (reference sequence). The CDR3 has 14 amino acids. The CDR3 loop is CSAARQGVNYGYTF. The CDR3 nucleotides are TGCAGTGCTGCCAGACAGGGCGTGAACTATGGCTACACCTTC.

This clonotype is labeled as large (0.1 to 1%). This sequence joins TRBV28 and TRBJ2-7; no clear D gene. This CDR3 has 11 amino acids. V was clipped by 3 bases and J by 5 bases, with 5 bases between them. The germline V gene encodes CDR1 MDHEN and CDR2 SYDVKM. As DNA, the CDR3 is TGTGCCAGCAGTTTCAGTAACGAGCAGTACTTC. As protein: CASSFSNEQYF.

As to this clonotype: The CDR3 does not end in the conserved phenylalanine or tryptophan, so this is likely a read error. The V call is TRBV27, the J call TRBJ1-6; TRBD1 aligns across 8 bases. Germline V gives CDR1 MNHEY, CDR2 SMNVEV (reference sequence). This CDR3 is built from 17 residues. J lost 0 bases, V lost 8 bases, and 9 bases had no gene match. CDR3 coding DNA: TGTGCCAGCGGTGGACAGGGATTATGCTCCTATAATTCACCCCTCCACGTT. Its protein is CASGGQGLCSYNSPLHV.

This clonotype is labeled as medium-sized (0.01 to 0.1%). The chain is built from TRBV20-1 and TRBJ2-4, with TRBD1 identical over 9 bases. J lost 6 bases, V lost 5 bases, and 8 bases had no gene match. Germline V CDR1 and CDR2: DFQATT, SNEGSKA (reference sequence). The CDR3 totals 14 residues. CDR3 sequence (DNA): TGCAGTGCTCATTCCGGGACAGGGACAAACATTCAGTACTTC. Translation gives CSAHSGTGTNIQYF.